Detailed here is one TCR beta chain. CDR1 and CDR2 from the germline V gene are SGHNT and YYREEE (reference sequence). CDR3 length equals 11 residues. The V end was cut by 5 bases, the J end by 6 bases, with 8 bases between. This sample was included in a study of blood T cell repertoires in COVID-19. Study-level information: Material from acute and convalescent COVID-19 was sourced from the United States, Italy and Spain.

Methods used by the authors: Amplified reference gene primers provided the basis for estimating nucleated cell counts. Repertoires were generated with immunoSEQ multiplex PCR, while TCRdb's copy carries only in-frame clones and drops some. V and J calls and clone size come straight from that table; D and trimming were deduced from the DNA. The table records 70,000 or so clones, roughly 77% of them present only once. Sequencing was carried out using peripheral blood. The chain has TRBV5-4 and TRBJ1-1; the D gene is possibly TRBD1 (6 bases). The sequence derives from a woman in her sixties or seventies with acute or convalescent COVID-19. The CDR3: CASRSGAEAFF. The CDR3 coding sequence is TGTGCCAGCAGGTCAGGGGCTGAAGCTTTCTTT. Full variable domain (missing parts from reference TRBV5-4 and TRBJ1-1): ETGVTQSPTHLIKTRGQQVTLRCSSQSGHNTVSWYQQALGQGPQFIFQYYREEENGRGNFPPRFSGLQFPNYSSELNVNALELDDSALYLCASRSGAEAFFGQGTRLTVV.